This TCR beta chain was captured in a study of neurological immune-mediated disorders. Across the study: Of roughly 34 multiple sclerosis patients, some 31 were relapsing-remitting and 3 secondary progressive.

The unsorted libraries originated from 2 million PBMCs that had been stored at -80 C. There are many counts of this clonotype. Its antigen is undetermined. Broader study findings: One related-CDR3 cluster, which may be a signature, held the repertoires of 18 of 34 multiple sclerosis patients after phylogenetic grouping.

TCRdb re-called the 5' RACE reads through MiXCR, storing one row per CDR3 protein. The sample includes some 57,000 distinct CDR3 sequences, roughly 3.5% of them seen just once. This CDR3 has 15 amino acids. Germline V gene data show CDR1 as SGHTA and CDR2 as FQGNSA. V was clipped by 4 bases and J by 2 bases, with 14 bases between them. The chain joins TRBV7-2 to TRBJ2-5; D unclear. The sequencing input was PBMCs. The sequence was collected from an older woman with multiple sclerosis. The CDR3 DNA is TGTGCCAGCAGCTCTAAACTGGGGAAACAAGAGACCCAGTACTTC. Translating gives CASSSKLGKQETQYF. Full variable domain (rest looked up from reference TRBV7-2 and TRBJ2-5): GAGVSQSPSNKVTEKGKDVELRCDPISGHTALYWYRQSLGQGLEFLIYFQGNSAPDKSGLPSDRFSAERTGGSVSTLTIQRTQQEDSAVYLCASSSKLGKQETQYFGPGTRLLVL.